These 10 T cell receptor beta chains share one sample of origin, sequenced in a study of blood T cell repertoires in COVID-19. Sequencing was performed with immunoSEQ multiplex PCR; in TCRdb, only in-frame clones are kept and a portion is missing. The repertoire includes approximately 670,000 clones, about 90% of them detected once, and under 0.3% sits in the top ten. Sequencing was performed on peripheral blood. Source of these receptors: a woman between 18 and 30 years old with acute or convalescent COVID-19.

This chain uses TRBV4-3 with TRBJ2-3, with TRBD2 matching 10 bases. The V and J ends lost 0 bases and 6 bases, in that order; junction bases with no gene match: 3. CDR3 length equals 15 residues. The germline gives CDR1 LGHNA, CDR2 YSLEER. CDR3 sequence reads: CASSQDRTSGDTQYF. The CDR3 coding sequence is TGCGCCAGCAGCCAAGACAGGACTAGCGGCGATACGCAGTATTTT.

The chain joins TRBV18 to TRBJ1-2; D ambiguous. V shed 2 bases and J shed 0 bases, with 16 bases lying between them. The CDR3 has 17 amino acids. Germline CDR1 is KGHSH and CDR2 is LQKENI. As DNA, the CDR3 is TGTGCCAGCTCACCATCAGCGGCAGCAGGAGCTAACTATGGCTACACCTTC. Translation gives CASSPSAAAGANYGYTF.

The chain employs TRBV6-5 and TRBJ2-2, with 9 bases fitting TRBD1. Looked up from germline, CDR1 is MNHEY and CDR2 is SVGAGI. Germline trimming cut 7 bases from V and 6 bases from J; bases unmatched to any gene: 9. The CDR3 consists of 15 residues. The CDR3 nucleotides are TGTGCCAGCACCTTGACAGGGGGTAAATCCGGGGAGCTGTTTTTT. It encodes CASTLTGGKSGELFF.

J is TRBJ2-7 and V is TRBV4-3; D gene unclear. Trimming cost V 0 bases and J 2 bases, with 11 bases left between them. CDR3 length: 15 residues. Germline lookup yields CDR1 LGHNA and CDR2 YSLEER. CDR3 sequence reads: CASSQDTSRPYEQYF. CDR3 sequence (DNA): TGCGCCAGCAGCCAAGATACATCACGCCCCTACGAGCAGTACTTC.

The rearrangement joins TRBV11-3 to TRBJ1-1; TRBD1 agrees at 10 bases. The CDR3 runs 16 residues. CDR1 SGHNT and CDR2 YENEEA come from the germline V gene. V shed 1 base, J shed 7 bases, and the junction held 9 bases outside the gene matches. Here the CDR3 reads CASSLGWRQGASEAFF. The CDR3 coding sequence is TGTGCCAGCAGCTTAGGATGGCGACAGGGGGCTAGTGAAGCTTTCTTT.

This sequence joins TRBV9 and TRBJ1-2; tentatively, D is TRBD1 (5 bases). The CDR3 has 14 residues. Trimming removed 6 bases from V and 6 bases from J, with 18 bases in between. Looked up from germline, CDR1 is SGDLS and CDR2 is YYNGEE. The CDR3 sequence: CASTSPVGGDGYTF. Written as DNA, the CDR3 is TGTGCCAGCACCTCTCCCGTGGGGGGGGATGGCTACACCTTC.

The V gene is TRBV5-1, the J gene TRBJ1-4, with 9 bases that match TRBD1. The CDR3 has 14 amino acids. CDR1 is SGHRS and CDR2 is YFSETQ in the germline V gene. Unmatched junction bases numbered 2, after V lost 4 bases and J lost 4 bases. This chain's CDR3 is CASSATGGNEKLFF. CDR3 nucleotide sequence: TGCGCCAGCAGCGCGACAGGGGGTAATGAAAAACTGTTTTTT. Full variable domain (missing parts from reference TRBV5-1 and TRBJ1-4): KAGVTQTPRYLIKTRGQQVTLSCSPISGHRSVSWYQQTPGQGLQFLFEYFSETQRNKGNFPGRFSGRQFSNSRSEMNVSTLELGDSALYLCASSATGGNEKLFFGSGTQLSVL.

The CDR3 sequence is CATDPGHTLNTEAFF. The CDR3 bases are TGTGCCACTGATCCGGGACACACCTTGAACACTGAAGCTTTCTTT. This rearrangement joins TRBV10-3 to TRBJ1-1; D perhaps matches TRBD1 (6 bases). Germline lookup yields CDR1 ENHRY and CDR2 SYGVKD. The CDR3 runs 15 residues. Trimming shortened V by 10 bases and J by 0 bases, and 18 bases separated the two germline ends.

As to this clone: The same CDR3 arises from other DNA sequences in this sample as well. The chain employs TRBV5-1 and TRBJ1-1; D gene unclear. Trimming shortened V by 0 bases and J by 3 bases, and 6 bases separated the two germline ends. From germline, CDR1 is SGHRS and CDR2 YFSETQ. The CDR3 covers 13 residues. The CDR3 DNA sequence: TGCGCCAGCAGCTTGGTGGCCGACACTGAAGCTTTCTTT. Residues: CASSLVADTEAFF.

This chain connects TRBV19 to TRBJ1-5, with a weak D call TRBD1 (6 bases). Trimming removed 10 bases from V and 4 bases from J, with 17 bases in between. The CDR3 sequence is 14 residues long. The germline V gene encodes CDR1 LNHDA and CDR2 SQIVND (reference sequence). CDR3 protein: CATDDIRGNQPQHF. In DNA, the CDR3 is TGTGCCACCGATGACATCAGGGGTAATCAGCCCCAGCATTTT.